A selection of T cell receptor beta chains follows, all from one sample in a study of blood T cell repertoires in COVID-19. The assay was immunoSEQ multiplex PCR, and TCRdb's table has in-frame clones only and misses some. The profile shows about 140,000 clones, approximately 84% of them singletons. Material: peripheral blood. The receptors derive from a woman aged 55-70 years with acute or convalescent COVID-19. CDR3s include the opening cysteine and the closing phenylalanine or tryptophan. Each record gives: J gene, clone size, V gene, D gene, CDR3 DNA, CDR3 protein. The D gene is left open where the match is weak. Size values are once, few and many counts, or a class for expanded clones, and some rows have none.

TRBJ1-5 - TRBV7-2 TRBD1 TGTGCCAGCAGCGTAAGACAGGGTTATCAGCCCCAGCATTTT CASSVRQGYQPQHF
TRBJ1-2 - TRBV28 - TGTGCCAGCAGTTTCGGTTATGGCTACACCTTC CASSFGYGYTF
TRBJ1-1 - TRBV5-4 TRBD1 TGTGCCAGCAGACTGGACAGGATTAACACTGAAGCTTTCTTT CASRLDRINTEAFF
TRBJ1-4 - TRBV6-6 - TGTGCCAGCAGTCCTTACAAGGGAGGAGAAAAACTGTTTTTT CASSPYKGGEKLFF
TRBJ2-7 - TRBV27 - TGTGCCAGCAGGGGGGCAGGGACGACCTACGAGCAGTACTTC CASRGAGTTYEQYF
TRBJ2-3 - TRBV19 TRBD2 TGTGCCAGTAGTTCCCAATTAGCGGGACCCACAGATACGCAGTATTTT CASSSQLAGPTDTQYF
TRBJ2-1 - TRBV7-9 - TGTGCCAGCAGCTTAGTGAGCTCCTACAATGAGCAGTTCTTC CASSLVSSYNEQFF
TRBJ2-7 - TRBV2 TRBD2 TGTGCCAGCGACGCCGGGACTAGCGGGACCTCCTACGAGCAGTACTTC CASDAGTSGTSYEQYF
TRBJ2-2 once TRBV11-2 TRBD1 TGTGCCAGCAGCCTCCGGGACAGGGTTCTTCCGGGGGAGCTGTTTTTT CASSLRDRVLPGELFF
TRBJ1-2 - TRBV2 - TGTGCCAGCAGCCCCTTGCAGCGAGGTTCGGATGGCTACACCTTC CASSPLQRGSDGYTF
TRBJ1-1 - TRBV5-1 TRBD1 TGCGCCAGCAGCTTGGCCACAGGGGGAGCTTTCTTT CASSLATGGAFF
TRBJ2-1 - TRBV7-3 - TGTGCCAGCAGCCTCACGACTAGTACCGAGCAGTTCTTC CASSLTTSTEQFF
TRBJ2-4 - TRBV28 - TGTGCCAGCAGTTTATTGAGGGTTGGGCGGGACATTCAGTACTTC CASSLLRVGRDIQYF
TRBJ2-5 - TRBV4-3 TRBD2 TGCGCCAGCAGCCAAGCGACTAGCGGGAGGTTGGAACCTGAGACCCAGTACTTC CASSQATSGRLEPETQYF
TRBJ2-1 - TRBV6-5 - TGTGCCAGCGGCCGTTCCTCCGGGAACAATGAGCAGTTCTTC CASGRSSGNNEQFF
TRBJ1-5 - TRBV6-5 TRBD1 TGTGCCAGCAGGAGGACAGGTAGCAATCAGCCCCAGCATTTT CASRRTGSNQPQHF
TRBJ1-2 once TRBV3-1/TRBV3-2 TRBD1 TGTGCCAGCAGCCTAACAGGGGGGTTCTATGGCTACACCTTC CASSLTGGFYGYTF
TRBJ2-3 - TRBV15 TRBD1 TGTGCCACCAGCACAAGACAGGGTTACACAGATACGCAGTATTTT CATSTRQGYTDTQYF
TRBJ2-2 - TRBV3-1/TRBV3-2 TRBD2 TGTGCCAGCAGCCAGGGGACTAGCGGGAACACCGGGGAGCTGTTTTTT CASSQGTSGNTGELFF
TRBJ2-5 - TRBV29-1 - TGCAGCGTTGAAGATTGGGGAGTCCGGGAGACCCAGTACTTC CSVEDWGVRETQYF
TRBJ2-7 - TRBV18 - TGTGCCAGCTCACCGAGCAGGGGGGTCTACGAGCAGTACTTC CASSPSRGVYEQYF
TRBJ1-2 - TRBV4-1 - TGCGCCAGCAGCCAAGATCAAGTGGGGGCTGGCTACACCTTC CASSQDQVGAGYTF
TRBJ2-1 - TRBV28 TRBD2 TGTGCCAGCAGTTTATACAAAGCGGGAGCACTAAGTGAGCAGTTCTTC CASSLYKAGALSEQFF
TRBJ2-1 - TRBV6-5 TRBD1 TGTGCCAGCAGTTACTCCGGGACAGGGGCCTACAATGAGCAGTTCTTC CASSYSGTGAYNEQFF
TRBJ2-3 - TRBV15 - TGTGCCACCAGCAGATCCCCGGCAGATACGCAGTATTTT CATSRSPADTQYF
TRBJ2-7 - TRBV19 TRBD2 TGTGCCAGTAGCCCAACTAGCGGGAGGGCCTACGAGCAGTACTTC CASSPTSGRAYEQYF
TRBJ1-1 many TRBV12-3/TRBV12-4 - TGTGCCAGCACCCGTACGGTGAACACTGAAGCTTTCTTT CASTRTVNTEAFF
TRBJ1-1 - TRBV11-2 TRBD1 TGTGCCAGCAGCCTCGACAGGGGCAGAGGATTCTTT CASSLDRGRGFF
TRBJ2-7 - TRBV10-3 TRBD1 TGTGCCATCACCGGACAGGGGGATTACGAGCAGTACTTC CAITGQGDYEQYF
TRBJ2-1 - TRBV7-7 TRBD2 TGTGCTAGCAGCGCCGGGACTAGCGGGGGGAATGAGCAGTTCTTC CASSAGTSGGNEQFF
TRBJ2-2 - TRBV19 TRBD2 TGTGCCAGTAGTATAGCTAGCGGAGGCGGGCCAACCGGGGAGCTGTTTTTT CASSIASGGGPTGELFF
TRBJ2-2 - TRBV7-2 - TGTGCCAGCAGCCCCACACTGGGACTTTCAACCGGGGAGCTGTTTTTT CASSPTLGLSTGELFF
TRBJ1-5 - TRBV3-1/TRBV3-2 TRBD1 TGTGCCAGCAGCCCGGGACAGGGTATGGCGATGAATCAGCCCCAGCATTTT CASSPGQGMAMNQPQHF
TRBJ1-6 - TRBV5-1 - TGCGCCAGCAGGCCACCCTCGGATAATTCACCCCTCCACTTT CASRPPSDNSPLHF
TRBJ2-5 - TRBV15 TRBD2 TGTGCCACCAGCAGAAACCAGCGGGAGGGAGAGACCCAGTACTTC CATSRNQREGETQYF
TRBJ2-5 - TRBV12-3/TRBV12-4 - TGTGCCAGCAGCGGGACTTTAGAGACCCAGTACTTC CASSGTLETQYF
TRBJ1-1 - TRBV6-5 - TGTGCCAGCAGTTACTCGGGGAGCAACACTGAAGCTTTCTTT CASSYSGSNTEAFF
TRBJ1-2 - TRBV6-4 TRBD1 TGTGCCAGCAGTGACCGAGGGACAGCCCATTTTTCCTATGGCTACACCTTC CASSDRGTAHFSYGYTF
TRBJ1-4 - TRBV19 - TGTGCCAGTAGTATCCAGGGGGAAAAACTGTTTTTT CASSIQGEKLFF
TRBJ1-5 - TRBV11-2 - TGTGCCAGCAGCTTAGAAGGGACAATCAATCAGCCCCAGCATTTT CASSLEGTINQPQHF
TRBJ1-2 - TRBV27 - TGTGCCAGCAGTGGGAGACAGGCGGGTAACTATGGCTACACCTTC CASSGRQAGNYGYTF